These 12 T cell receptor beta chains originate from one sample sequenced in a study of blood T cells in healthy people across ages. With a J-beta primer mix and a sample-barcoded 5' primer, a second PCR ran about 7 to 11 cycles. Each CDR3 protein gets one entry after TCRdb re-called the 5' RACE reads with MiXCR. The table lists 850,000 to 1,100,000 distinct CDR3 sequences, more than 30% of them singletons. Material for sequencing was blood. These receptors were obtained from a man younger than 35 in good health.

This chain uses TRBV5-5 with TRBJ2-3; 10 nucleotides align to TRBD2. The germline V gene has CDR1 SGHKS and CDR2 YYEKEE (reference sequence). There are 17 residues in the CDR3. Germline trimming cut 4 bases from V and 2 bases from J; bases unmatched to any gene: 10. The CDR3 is CASSLRVAGGPTDTQYF. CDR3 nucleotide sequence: TGTGCCAGCAGCCTGCGAGTAGCGGGGGGACCCACAGATACGCAGTATTTT.

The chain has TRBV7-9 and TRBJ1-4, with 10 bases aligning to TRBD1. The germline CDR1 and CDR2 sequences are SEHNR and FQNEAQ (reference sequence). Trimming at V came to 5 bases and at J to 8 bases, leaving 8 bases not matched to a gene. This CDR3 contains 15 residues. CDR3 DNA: TGTGCCAGCAGCGTTACCGGGACAGGGGTGGAAAAACTGTTTTTT. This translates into CASSVTGTGVEKLFF.

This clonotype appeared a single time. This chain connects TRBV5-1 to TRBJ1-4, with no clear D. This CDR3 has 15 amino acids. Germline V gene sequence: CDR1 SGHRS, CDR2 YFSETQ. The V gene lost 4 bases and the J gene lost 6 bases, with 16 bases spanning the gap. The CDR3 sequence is CASSPNSGNDEKLFF. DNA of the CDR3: TGCGCCAGCAGCCCCAATTCGGGGAATGATGAAAAACTGTTTTTT.

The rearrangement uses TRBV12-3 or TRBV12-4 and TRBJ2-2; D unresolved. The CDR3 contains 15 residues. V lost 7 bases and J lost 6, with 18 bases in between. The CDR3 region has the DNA TGTGCCAGCACCACGTGGGCCGTAGTGGCCGGGGAGCTGTTTTTT. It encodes CASTTWAVVAGELFF.

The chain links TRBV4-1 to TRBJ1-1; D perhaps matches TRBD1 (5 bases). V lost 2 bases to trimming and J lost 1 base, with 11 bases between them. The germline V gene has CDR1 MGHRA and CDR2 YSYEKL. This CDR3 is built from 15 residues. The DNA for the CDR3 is TGCGCCAGCAGCCAACCAAAAAGGGGGAACACTGAAGCTTTCTTT. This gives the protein CASSQPKRGNTEAFF.

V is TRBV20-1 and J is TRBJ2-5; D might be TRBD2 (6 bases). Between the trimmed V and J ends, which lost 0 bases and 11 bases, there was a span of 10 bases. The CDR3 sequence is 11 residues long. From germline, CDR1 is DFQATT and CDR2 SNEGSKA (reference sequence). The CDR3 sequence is CSARDGREQYF. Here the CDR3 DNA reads TGCAGTGCTAGAGATGGCCGGGAGCAGTACTTC.

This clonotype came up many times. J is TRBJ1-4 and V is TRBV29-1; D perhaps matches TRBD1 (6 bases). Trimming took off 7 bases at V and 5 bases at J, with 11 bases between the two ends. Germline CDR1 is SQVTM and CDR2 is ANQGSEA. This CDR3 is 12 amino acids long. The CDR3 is CSGQEPNEKLFF. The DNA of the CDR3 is TGCAGCGGACAGGAACCGAATGAAAAACTGTTTTTT.

CDR3 nucleotide sequence: TGTGCCAGCAGCCAAGAAGACAGTCATGATTCACCCCTCCACTTT. Translated, it gives CASSQEDSHDSPLHF. This sequence joins TRBV3-1 and TRBJ1-6; tentative D call: TRBD1 (5 bases). Germline V gene data show CDR1 as LGHDT and CDR2 as YNNKEL (reference sequence). The CDR3 is 15 amino acids. V was trimmed by 0 bases and J by 8 bases, leaving 11 bases between them.

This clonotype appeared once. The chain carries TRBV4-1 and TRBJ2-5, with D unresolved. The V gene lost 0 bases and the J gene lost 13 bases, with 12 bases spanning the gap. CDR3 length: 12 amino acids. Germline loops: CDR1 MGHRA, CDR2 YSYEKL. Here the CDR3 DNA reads TGCGCCAGCAGCCAAGATTTCGTGAGATGGTACTTC. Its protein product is CASSQDFVRWYF.

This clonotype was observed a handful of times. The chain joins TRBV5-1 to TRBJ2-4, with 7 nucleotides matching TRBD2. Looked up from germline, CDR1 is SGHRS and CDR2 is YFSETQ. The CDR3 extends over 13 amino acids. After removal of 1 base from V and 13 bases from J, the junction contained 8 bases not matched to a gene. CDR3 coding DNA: TGCGCCAGCAGCTTGCCCAGGGCGGGGGAGCAGTACTTC. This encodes CASSLPRAGEQYF. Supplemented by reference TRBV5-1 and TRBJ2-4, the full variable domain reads KAGVTQTPRYLIKTRGQQVTLSCSPISGHRSVSWYQQTPGQGLQFLFEYFSETQRNKGNFPGRFSGRQFSNSRSEMNVSTLELGDSALYLCASSLPRAGEQYFGAGTRLSVL.

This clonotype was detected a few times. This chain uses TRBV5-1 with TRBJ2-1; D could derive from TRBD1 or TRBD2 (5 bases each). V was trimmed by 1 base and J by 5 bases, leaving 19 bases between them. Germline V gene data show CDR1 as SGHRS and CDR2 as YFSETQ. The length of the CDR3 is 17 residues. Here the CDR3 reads CASSLSLGRGFNNEQFF. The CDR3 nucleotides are TGCGCCAGCAGCTTGTCCCTCGGCCGGGGCTTTAACAATGAGCAGTTCTTC. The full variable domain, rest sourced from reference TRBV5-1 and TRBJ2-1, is KAGVTQTPRYLIKTRGQQVTLSCSPISGHRSVSWYQQTPGQGLQFLFEYFSETQRNKGNFPGRFSGRQFSNSRSEMNVSTLELGDSALYLCASSLSLGRGFNNEQFFGPGTRLTVL.

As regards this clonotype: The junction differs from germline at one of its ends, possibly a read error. CDR3 in DNA: TGCGCCGGCAGCCAGGGTTGGGGGGTTTTGGAAAAACTGTTTTTT. The encoded protein is CAGSQGWGVLEKLFF. The chain employs TRBV4-3 and TRBJ1-4; D is perhaps TRBD1 (5 bases). The CDR3 consists of 15 residues. CDR1 and CDR2 (germline): LGHNA, YSLEER.